The 25 T cell receptor beta chains listed next were all sequenced from one sample in a study of T-cell reconstitution after alpha-beta-depleted transplantation in children. A TCRbeta library incorporating unique molecular identifiers was prepared. TCRdb reanalysed the PCR reads using MiXCR and keeps one entry per CDR3 protein. The sample has about 980,000 distinct CDR3 sequences; around 30% are singletons. The specimen was PBMCs, mostly from graft donor cells, collected 360 days after TCRalphabeta/CD19-depleted stem cell transplant. The receptors originated from a boy under three years old who had a stem cell transplant for SCID, so the T cells may come from the graft donor.

There are a few counts of this clonotype. The chain carries TRBV4-1 and TRBJ1-2; D ambiguous. Germline V gene sequence: CDR1 MGHRA, CDR2 YSYEKL. Trimming took 0 bases from V and 3 from J, leaving 11 bases between them. There are 15 residues in the CDR3. The CDR3: CASSQDHGLYYGYTF. The CDR3 region has the DNA TGCGCCAGCAGCCAAGATCACGGACTTTACTATGGCTACACCTTC.

This clonotype was recorded many times. The chain employs TRBV5-1 and TRBJ2-5; TRBD1 aligns across 7 bases. Germline CDR1 is SGHRS and CDR2 is YFSETQ. After removal of 4 bases from V and 5 bases from J, the junction contained 14 bases not matched to a gene. This CDR3 comprises 16 residues. The CDR3 sequence: CASSLYGTEMGETQYF. CDR3 sequence (DNA): TGCGCCAGCAGCCTCTACGGGACAGAAATGGGGGAGACCCAGTACTTC.

The sample holds many counts of this clonotype. CDR3 sequence: CASSYPGGGQPQHF. CDR3 sequence (DNA): TGTGCCAGCAGTTACCCCGGGGGGGGTCAGCCCCAGCATTTT. The chain recombines TRBV28 with TRBJ1-5, with D possibly TRBD1 on 5 matching bases. CDR1 and CDR2 from the germline V gene are MDHEN and SYDVKM. The CDR3 has 14 residues. V dropped 4 bases and J dropped 6 bases, with 13 bases sitting between them.

In this sample, this clonotype turned up a few times. The CDR3 reads CASLETGIPSTDTQYF. The CDR3, as DNA: TGTGCCAGCCTCGAAACGGGGATACCGAGCACAGATACGCAGTATTTT. J is TRBJ2-3 and V is TRBV28; D possibly corresponds to TRBD2 (5 bases). This CDR3 region has 16 residues. Trimming pared 8 bases from V and 0 bases from J, leaving 18 bases between. Germline V gives CDR1 MDHEN, CDR2 SYDVKM.

This clonotype was seen a few times. The rearrangement links TRBV20-1 to TRBJ1-2, with a weak D call TRBD1 (5 bases). Per the germline V gene, CDR1 is DFQATT and CDR2 is SNEGSKA (reference sequence). This CDR3 is built from 20 residues. V was pared by 0 bases and J by 0 bases, with 26 bases between. The CDR3 sequence: CSARDWADPRAGSANYGYTF. The CDR3 nucleotides are TGCAGTGCTAGAGATTGGGCAGACCCAAGGGCAGGGTCGGCTAACTATGGCTACACCTTC.

The rearrangement links TRBV9 to TRBJ2-5, with 10 bases lining up with TRBD2. The CDR3 has 14 residues. Trimming at V came to 1 base and at J to 7 bases, leaving 4 bases not matched to a gene. Germline values: CDR1 SGDLS, CDR2 YYNGEE. This CDR3 reads CASSVTSGAGTQYF. In nucleotides, the CDR3 is TGTGCCAGCAGCGTAACTAGCGGGGCGGGGACCCAGTACTTC. Full variable domain (outside the CDR3, taken from reference TRBV9 and TRBJ2-5): DSGVTQTPKHLITATGQRVTLRCSPRSGDLSVYWYQQSLDQGLQFLIQYYNGEERAKGNILERFSAQQFPDLHSELNLSSLELGDSALYFCASSVTSGAGTQYFGPGTRLLVL.

This clonotype was seen more than once but under ten times. The J gene is TRBJ1-2, the V gene TRBV12-3 or TRBV12-4; D unclear. The CDR3 covers 14 residues. Trimming left V 5 bases short and J 5 bases short, with 15 bases between. The CDR3 region is CASSPQTFTYGYTF. The CDR3 region has the DNA TGTGCCAGCAGTCCTCAAACCTTCACGTATGGCTACACCTTC.

This clonotype came up a few times. The chain combines TRBV7-8 with TRBJ2-5, with 15 bases that match TRBD2. Germline values: CDR1 SGHVS, CDR2 FQNEAQ. The ends lost 5 bases at V and 5 bases at J; junction bases unmatched: 6. This CDR3 comprises 16 residues. The CDR3: CASSQGLAGGPETQYF. As DNA, the CDR3 is TGTGCCAGCAGCCAAGGACTAGCGGGGGGGCCTGAGACCCAGTACTTC.

The CDR3 sequence is CASSFGLADNEQFF. The CDR3 DNA reads TGTGCCAGCAGTTTTGGACTAGCGGACAATGAGCAGTTCTTC. The rearrangement uses TRBV12-3 or TRBV12-4 and TRBJ2-1; 10 nucleotides match TRBD2. V lost 3 bases to trimming and J lost 5 bases; unmatched junction nucleotides: 1. This CDR3 is 14 amino acids long.

This chain links TRBV12-3 or TRBV12-4 with TRBJ1-2; TRBD1 is a possible D gene (6 bases). The CDR3 is 15 amino acids. Deletions cut 3 bases from V and 3 bases from J, with 14 bases between. The CDR3 nucleotides are TGTGCCAGCAGTTTGAAAGGGGGGCTGTACTATGGCTACACCTTC. Amino acid sequence: CASSLKGGLYYGYTF.

The J gene is TRBJ2-5, the V gene TRBV7-6; 7 bases fit TRBD2. The J segment lost 0 bases and the V segment lost 2 bases, leaving 12 bases of the junction unmatched. Germline V gene lookup returns CDR1 SGHVS and CDR2 FNYEAQ. The CDR3 spans 18 residues. CDR3 in amino acids: CASSLYLWPAGDQETQYF. The CDR3 DNA is TGTGCCAGCAGCTTATATCTGTGGCCGGCGGGGGACCAAGAGACCCAGTACTTC.

Concerning this clonotype itself: A read error may explain this, as a much larger clone is one base away. This chain connects TRBV28 to TRBJ2-6, with TRBD1 as a possible D gene (5 bases). This CDR3 comprises 16 residues. V gave up 4 bases and J gave up 0 bases, with 10 bases separating them. CDR1 and CDR2 (germline): MDHEN, SYDVKM. The DNA of the CDR3 is TGTGCCAGCAGTTCCCGACAGATCTCTGGGGCCAACGTCCTGACTTTC. This gives the protein CASSSRQISGANVLTF.

The rearrangement uses TRBV30 and TRBJ2-7, with unresolved D. The germline V gene has CDR1 GTSNPN and CDR2 SVGIG (reference sequence). V gave up 1 base and J gave up 1 base, with 5 bases separating them. The CDR3 is made up of 12 amino acids. The CDR3 is CAWSDNSYEQYF. In nucleotides, the CDR3 is TGTGCCTGGAGTGACAATTCCTACGAGCAGTACTTC.

This sequence joins TRBV6-1 and TRBJ2-1; 8 bases line up with TRBD2. J lost 4 bases, V lost 6 bases, and 11 bases had no gene match. The CDR3 has 16 amino acids. Germline assignment: CDR1 MNHNS and CDR2 SASEGT. In DNA, the CDR3 is TGTGCCAGCAGCGACGGGGGGGGCGCTATTTACAATGAGCAGTTCTTC. It specifies CASSDGGGAIYNEQFF.

There are many counts of this clonotype. The chain links TRBV10-2 to TRBJ2-3, with D perhaps matching TRBD1 (6 bases). Trimming stripped 4 bases from V and 2 bases from J, with 10 bases between. Germline V gene sequence: CDR1 WSHSY, CDR2 SAAADI. The CDR3 extends over 14 amino acids. The CDR3 reads CASSVQGPTDTQYF. CDR3 in DNA: TGCGCCAGCAGTGTACAGGGACCCACAGATACGCAGTATTTT.

This clonotype was observed a few times. The rearrangement links TRBV4-1 to TRBJ2-2, with D possibly called TRBD1 or TRBD2 (5 bases each). Trimming removed 5 bases at V and 6 bases at J, with 16 bases between. CDR3 size: 15 residues. Germline V gene data show CDR1 as MGHRA and CDR2 as YSYEKL. CDR3 in DNA: TGCGCCAGCAGCGAGGGACCGGTTTTAGCCGGGGAGCTGTTTTTT. It encodes CASSEGPVLAGELFF.

In its sample, this clonotype was seen a few times. This chain connects TRBV20-1 to TRBJ1-1; unclear D gene. The CDR3 is 14 amino acids. Germline V lookup: CDR1 DFQATT, CDR2 SNEGSKA (reference sequence). With 0 bases removed from V and 1 base from J, the gap between germline ends came to 9 bases. CDR3: CSARDPRRNTEAFF. The CDR3 DNA sequence: TGCAGTGCTAGAGACCCACGGAGGAACACTGAAGCTTTCTTT.

The chain joins TRBV7-8 to TRBJ2-5; 10 nucleotides agree with TRBD1. The CDR3 loop spans 15 amino acids. V shed 0 bases, J shed 4 bases, and the junction held 2 bases outside the gene matches. The germline CDR1 and CDR2 sequences are SGHVS and FQNEAQ. This chain's CDR3 is CASSLAGTGVETQYF. CDR3 sequence (DNA): TGTGCCAGCAGCTTAGCGGGGACAGGGGTAGAGACCCAGTACTTC.

The sample holds a few counts of this clonotype. The J gene is TRBJ1-6, the V gene TRBV13, with D maybe TRBD1 (6 bases). This CDR3 has 16 amino acids. V was pared by 3 bases and J by 7 bases, with 16 bases between. The germline V gene has CDR1 PRHDT and CDR2 FYEKMQ (reference sequence). CDR3 in DNA: TGTGCCAGCAGCTTCGCCAGGGGCGCGGGAAATTCACCCCTCCACTTT. Residues: CASSFARGAGNSPLHF. The full variable domain, in which reference TRBV13 and TRBJ1-6 provide the parts outside the CDR3, is AAGVIQSPRHLIKEKRETATLKCYPIPRHDTVYWYQQGPGQDPQFLISFYEKMQSDKGSIPDRFSAQQFSDYHSELNMSSLELGDSALYFCASSFARGAGNSPLHFGNGTRLTVT.

The genes are TRBV15 and TRBJ2-5; 10 bases are a match to TRBD2. Germline V gene lookup returns CDR1 LNHNV and CDR2 YYDKDF (reference sequence). This CDR3 has 17 residues. V lost 0 bases, J lost 3 bases, and 7 bases stayed unmatched. The CDR3, as DNA: TGTGCCACCAGCAGAGATCTCTCTAGCGGGGGAGAAGAGACCCAGTACTTC. Encoded protein: CATSRDLSSGGEETQYF.

The chain has TRBV5-1 and TRBJ2-1, with 8 nucleotides matching TRBD2. The CDR3 covers 16 residues. Germline V gene sequence: CDR1 SGHRS, CDR2 YFSETQ. The V segment lost 0 bases and the J segment 8 bases; nucleotides outside the gene matches: 10. The CDR3 DNA sequence: TGCGCCAGCAGCTTGGAGGGGCGGGGGGCCTGGGATGAGCAGTTCTTC. Translation gives CASSLEGRGAWDEQFF.

V is TRBV5-1 and J is TRBJ2-7, with D maybe TRBD1 (6 bases). Germline loops: CDR1 SGHRS, CDR2 YFSETQ. V shed 5 bases and J shed 5 bases, with 11 bases lying between them. The CDR3 is 12 amino acids. CDR3 sequence reads: CASSYTGHEQYF. The CDR3 DNA follows: TGCGCCAGCAGTTACACAGGGCACGAGCAGTACTTC.

This sequence joins TRBV28 and TRBJ1-2; TRBD1 matches 7 bases. Germline CDR1 is MDHEN and CDR2 is SYDVKM. The CDR3 totals 14 residues. V lost 0 bases to trimming and J lost 6 bases; unmatched junction nucleotides: 4. The CDR3 nucleotides are TGTGCCAGCAGTTTATGGGGGACAGTGGATGGCTACACCTTC. The encoded protein is CASSLWGTVDGYTF.

The chain combines TRBV25-1 with TRBJ2-5; TRBD1 matches at 8 bases. CDR1 and CDR2 (germline): MGHDK, SYGVNS. V lost 10 bases to trimming and J lost 2 bases; unmatched junction nucleotides: 6. This CDR3 is built from 13 residues. For the CDR3, the DNA is TGTGCCATCCAGGACAGGGCGCAAGAGACCCAGTACTTC. It codes for CAIQDRAQETQYF.

This chain joins TRBV5-5 and TRBJ2-1; weak D call: TRBD1 (5 bases). Trimming stripped 10 bases from V and 6 bases from J, with 17 bases between. In germline, CDR1 is SGHKS, CDR2 YYEKEE (reference sequence). The CDR3 spans 13 residues. CDR3 residues: CAAMAQGRNEQFF. CDR3 DNA: TGTGCCGCCATGGCCCAGGGTCGCAATGAGCAGTTCTTC.